These T cell receptor beta chains were read from a single sample in a study of blood T cell repertoires in COVID-19. Assay: immunoSEQ multiplex PCR; the TCRdb copy retains only in-frame clones and omits some. The sample shows 200,000 to 300,000 clones, about 82% of them seen only once. Sequenced: PBMCs or T cells enriched from blood (not recorded which). All receptors come from a woman aged 45-65 years who had recovered from COVID-19. CDR3s include the opening cysteine and the closing phenylalanine or tryptophan. D genes are given only for firm matches. A row's size may be missing; if present it is once, few, many or a size class.

V gene	CDR3 length	clone size	D gene	J gene	CDR3 DNA	CDR3 protein
TRBV30	15	NA	NA	TRBJ1-2	TGTGCCTGGATGGGGCGGGAGGCTTCGCACTATGGCTACACCTTC	CAWMGREASHYGYTF
TRBV18	15	NA	NA	TRBJ2-2	TGTGCCAGCCAAAGGGACACCCGGAACACCGGGGAGCTGTTTTTT	CASQRDTRNTGELFF
TRBV9	15	few	NA	TRBJ2-2	TGTGCCAGCAGCGTAGAGGGGACATACACCGGGGAGCTGTTTTTT	CASSVEGTYTGELFF
TRBV30	11	NA	NA	TRBJ1-2	TGTGCCGGGCTCGGTCTTTATGGCTACACCTTC	CAGLGLYGYTF
TRBV7-7	17	once	NA	TRBJ1-1	TGTGCTAGCAGCTTAGTTTTAGGTGCGCAGGCCTCTAATGAAGCTTTCTTT	CASSLVLGAQASNEAFF
TRBV11-2	13	NA	NA	TRBJ1-1	TGTGCCAGCAGCCCGAAGGCGGGCACTGAAGCTTTCTTT	CASSPKAGTEAFF
TRBV6-2/TRBV6-3	14	NA	NA	TRBJ1-5	TGTGCCAGCAGTTCGTACCCAGGGTTCCAGCCCCAGCATTTT	CASSSYPGFQPQHF
TRBV3-1/TRBV3-2	16	NA	NA	TRBJ2-5	TGTGCCAGCAGCCAACCCGGACATTTCCCGCGAGAGACCCAGTACTTC	CASSQPGHFPRETQYF
TRBV4-3	14	NA	NA	TRBJ2-7	TGCGCCAGCAGCCAAACAGAGACATCCTACGAGCAGTACTTC	CASSQTETSYEQYF
TRBV27	11	NA	NA	TRBJ2-2	TGTGCCAGCAGCTCGGGCGGGGAGCTGTTTTTT	CASSSGGELFF
TRBV29-1	13	NA	TRBD2	TRBJ2-3	TGCAGCGTCCTAGGACTAGCGTCAGATACGCAGTATTTT	CSVLGLASDTQYF
TRBV24-1	14	NA	TRBD2	TRBJ2-7	TGTGCCACAGATCCGGGGACTAGCGGGAGCAGCCTTACCTTC	CATDPGTSGSSLTF
TRBV4-3	15	NA	NA	TRBJ2-2	TGCGCCAGCAGCCAAGTCGGACAGCGGACCGGGGAGCTGTTTTTT	CASSQVGQRTGELFF